Described below is a single T cell receptor (beta chain) sequence and its context. Donors were healthy Caucasian individuals from Russia aged roughly 6 to 90. CDR3 length: 14 amino acids. Trimming pared 4 bases from V and 1 base from J, leaving 11 bases between. Germline V gives CDR1 SGHRS, CDR2 YFSETQ. The entry originates in a study of blood T cells in healthy people across ages. A second PCR of roughly 7 to 11 cycles used a sample-barcoded 5' primer and a J-beta primer mix. TCRdb fed the 5' RACE reads into MiXCR, producing one record per CDR3 protein. The sample shows roughly 680,000 distinct CDR3 sequences, 45% to 60% of them seen only once.

The sequencing input was blood. V usage is TRBV5-1 and J usage is TRBJ1-1; perhaps TRBD1 as D (5 bases). The sequence was collected from an elderly woman in good health. CDR3 in DNA: TGCGCCAGCAGCCCCAGAGGGGCGAACACTGAAGCTTTCTTT. This codes for CASSPRGANTEAFF.